This passage covers 15 T cell receptor beta chains from one sample sequenced in a study of Tregs in tolerant kidney transplant recipients. Sequencing used immunoSEQ multiplex PCR; TCRdb keeps in-frame clones, though not all of them. The specimen's table records tens of thousands of clones. Sequenced material: CD4+ T cells from blood, taken before the transplant. The receptors were sampled from a human donor who received a combined kidney and bone marrow transplant.

In the case of this clone: Coverage ceases 3 residues before the CDR3 finishes, and the germline J gene fills in the end. This chain uses TRBV5-4 with TRBJ1-4; D is ambiguous. The V gene's germline CDR1 is SGHNT and CDR2 YYREEE (reference sequence). V shed 2 bases and J shed 8 bases, with 13 bases lying between them. The CDR3 consists of 14 residues. CDR3 DNA, as far as it was read: TGTGCCAGCAGCTTCGGAGGGTTTGAGGAAAAA. Its protein product is CASSFGGFEEK. The entire CDR3 protein is CASSFGGFEEKLFF.

Notes on this clone: From the germline J gene comes the end of the CDR3, since the read stops 3 residues before it. The chain employs TRBV18 and TRBJ2-2; tentative D call: TRBD1 (5 bases). Trimming removed 3 bases at V and 1 base at J, with 9 bases between. Germline values: CDR1 KGHSH, CDR2 LQKENI. The CDR3 is made up of 15 amino acids. The CDR3 DNA, read in part, is TGTGCCAGCTCACCCGGGCAGGGGAACACCGGGGAG. It yields the protein CASSPGQGNTGE. The full CDR3 sequence reads CASSPGQGNTGELFF. Variable domain in full (rest from reference TRBV18 and TRBJ2-2): NAGVMQNPRHLVRRRGQEARLRCSPMKGHSHVYWYRQLPEEGLKFMVYLQKENIIDESGMPKERFSAEFPKEGPSILRIQQVVRGDSAAYFCASSPGQGNTGELFFGEGSRLTVL.

Concerning this clone: The observed sequence ends 3 residues before the CDR3 terminus, with the missing tail filled in from the germline J gene. V usage is TRBV5-1 and J usage is TRBJ2-3, with 10 bases aligning to TRBD1. V gave up 0 bases and J gave up 5 bases; unmatched junction bases: 3. The CDR3 has 15 amino acids. CDR1 and CDR2 (germline): SGHRS, YFSETQ. CDR3 bases read: TGCGCCAGCAGCTTGGTTGGACAGGGGGAAGATACG. Translation gives CASSLVGQGEDT. The complete CDR3 sequence is CASSLVGQGEDTQYF.

As regards this clone: The sequence runs out 3 residues before the end of the CDR3; the remainder is reconstructed from the germline J gene. V gene TRBV10-1 combines with J gene TRBJ2-7; possible D gene TRBD2, 5 bases. Per germline, CDR1 WNHNN and CDR2 SYGVQD (reference sequence). CDR3 length equals 14 residues. V lost 3 bases and J 6 bases, leaving 15 bases between the germline ends. CDR3 DNA, as far as it was read: TGCGCCAGCAGTGACGCCGGACTCTCAACCGAG. Protein product: CASSDAGLSTE. The CDR3 as a whole reads CASSDAGLSTEQYF.

With respect to this clone: The read terminates 3 residues ahead of where the CDR3 ends, so the germline J gene completes it. The V and J genes are TRBV5-4 and TRBJ2-2; 15 bases match TRBD2. Germline V lookup: CDR1 SGHNT, CDR2 YYREEE (reference sequence). Trimming cost V 4 bases and J 5 bases; bases outside gene matches: 3. The CDR3 covers 16 residues. The CDR3 is CASSAGLAGGTGELFF. CDR3 DNA, as far as it was read: TGTGCCAGCAGCGCAGGACTAGCGGGGGGGACCGGGGAG.

Turning to this clone: The CDR3 end lies 3 residues beyond the end of the read and is filled in from the germline J gene. The rearrangement joins TRBV7-9 to TRBJ1-1, with D maybe TRBD1 (5 bases). The CDR3 is 15 residues long. The V and J ends lost 5 bases and 1 base respectively, with 14 bases between them. From germline, CDR1 is SEHNR and CDR2 FQNEAQ (reference sequence). Incomplete CDR3 DNA: TGTGCCAGCAGCCATGCGGGGGTTGGGAACACTGAA. It codes for CASSHAGVGNTE. The whole CDR3 region reads CASSHAGVGNTEAFF.

Comments on this clone: The read terminates 3 residues before the CDR3 end, so the remaining end is supplied by the germline J gene. V gene TRBV14 combines with J gene TRBJ1-1; TRBD1 agrees at 10 bases. Losses at the gene ends were 2 bases for V and 6 bases for J; bases not matched to a gene: 12. This CDR3 contains 17 residues. Looked up from germline, CDR1 is SGHDN and CDR2 is FVKESK. The CDR3 DNA, read in part, is TGTGCCAGCAGCCAAAGTTATCTAGGGACAGGGGTGGCTGAA. The encoded protein is CASSQSYLGTGVAE. The entire CDR3 protein is CASSQSYLGTGVAEAFF.

Note on this clone: The sequence runs out 3 residues before the end of the CDR3; the remainder is reconstructed from the germline J gene. This chain connects TRBV6-1 to TRBJ1-5, with D perhaps TRBD1 (6 bases). The V end lost 2 bases, the J end lost 7 bases, and 15 bases lay between the germline ends. The germline V gene has CDR1 MNHNS and CDR2 SASEGT. The CDR3 runs to 15 residues. The sequenced part of the CDR3 DNA is TGTGCCAGCAGTGAATCGGGGGGGGCTGGGCAGCCC. Translation: CASSESGGAGQP. The whole CDR3 reads CASSESGGAGQPQHF.

Points on this clone: Coverage ceases 3 residues before the CDR3 finishes, and the germline J gene fills in the end. The genes are TRBV5-6 and TRBJ2-7; no definite D call. The germline CDR1 and CDR2 sequences are SGHDT and YYEEEE. Trimming took off 4 bases at V and 6 bases at J, with 8 bases between the two ends. This CDR3 contains 11 residues. CDR3 residues: CASSTYSEQYF. CDR3 DNA, as far as it was read: TGTGCCAGCAGCACCTACTCCGAG. The entire variable domain, with the rest obtained from reference TRBV5-6 and TRBJ2-7, is as follows: DAGVTQSPTHLIKTRGQQVTLRCSPKSGHDTVSWYQQALGQGPQFIFQYYEEEERQRGNFPDRFSGHQFPNYSSELNVNALLLGDSALYLCASSTYSEQYFGPGTRLTVT.

Concerning this clone itself: The CDR3 goes on 3 residues after the read ends, and that part is filled in from the germline J gene. The chain uses TRBV20-1 and TRBJ2-6, with a possible D match to TRBD1 (5 bases). This CDR3 comprises 17 residues. From germline, CDR1 is DFQATT and CDR2 SNEGSKA (reference sequence). Between the trimmed V and J ends, which lost 1 base and 0 bases, there was a span of 13 bases. CDR3 DNA, as far as it was read: TGCAGTGCTAGAGTGCCCCAGGGTAACTCTGGGGCCAACGTC. It is translated as CSARVPQGNSGANV. The entire CDR3 sequence reads CSARVPQGNSGANVLTF.

Comment on this clone: The DNA ends 3 residues before the CDR3 does, and the rest of the CDR3 is filled in from the germline J gene. The J gene is TRBJ2-3, the V gene TRBV20-1, with 7 bases lining up with TRBD2. V lost 6 bases, J lost 2 bases, and 11 bases stayed unmatched. The CDR3 loop spans 15 amino acids. The germline V gene encodes CDR1 DFQATT and CDR2 SNEGSKA (reference sequence). CDR3 sequence: CSAPRAGLTTDTQYF. CDR3 bases read: TGCAGTGCGCCCCGGGCGGGACTAACCACAGATACG.

A remark on this clone: The read ends 3 residues shy of where the CDR3 ends; the end is completed using the germline J gene. The chain employs TRBV2 and TRBJ1-1, with TRBD1 as a possible D gene (5 bases). The CDR3 sequence is 14 residues long. V lost 2 bases and J 1 base, leaving 8 bases between the germline ends. Germline CDR1 and CDR2: SNHLY and FYNNEI. CDR3 region: CASSEHGGNTEAFF. The part of the CDR3 DNA that was read is TGTGCCAGCAGTGAACACGGGGGGAACACTGAA.

In the case of this clone: Coverage ceases 3 residues before the CDR3 finishes, and the germline J gene fills in the end. V gene TRBV14 combines with J gene TRBJ1-2; D uncertain. The CDR3 runs 13 residues. From germline, CDR1 is SGHDN and CDR2 FVKESK. Partial CDR3 DNA: TGTGCCAGCAGCCAAGATCGGACGGGGGGC. Its translation is CASSQDRTGG. The whole CDR3 sequence is CASSQDRTGGYTF.

As regards this clone: From the germline J gene comes the end of the CDR3, since the read stops 3 residues before it. This rearrangement joins TRBV2 to TRBJ2-3; 13 bases map to TRBD2. The CDR3 loop spans 16 amino acids. Germline CDR1 reads SNHLY; CDR2 reads FYNNEI. V shed 3 bases, J shed 6 bases, and the junction held 6 bases outside the gene matches. CDR3 DNA (partial): TGTGCCAGCAGTGAGATATTACTAGCGGGAGGGGATACG. Its protein is CASSEILLAGGDT. The whole CDR3 protein reads CASSEILLAGGDTQYF.

A remark on this clone: The CDR3 is cut off 3 residues early in the read; its end comes from the germline J gene. V gene TRBV2 combines with J gene TRBJ2-7, with 12 bases fitting TRBD2. The CDR3 is made up of 15 amino acids. With 6 bases clipped from V and 2 bases from J, the junction kept 5 bases outside the gene matches. Germline CDR1 SNHLY, CDR2 FYNNEI. The DNA read from the CDR3 is TGTGCCAGCAGCGGACTAGCGGGGAGGCCCTACGAG. It yields the protein CASSGLAGRPYE. The full CDR3 protein reads CASSGLAGRPYEQYF.